The 21 T cell receptor beta chains in this list originate from one sample, sequenced in a study of cytomegalovirus exposure and HLA in healthy donors. The primer mix had 60 Vbeta and 13 Jbeta primers. Profiling relied on immunoSEQ multiplex PCR, and the TCRdb table lists in-frame clones only, not all of them. The sample consists of roughly 200,000 clones, about 83% of them appearing once. The sample consisted of PBMCs. The receptors were sampled from a female donor in good health and CMV-seronegative.

This clone occurred once. J is TRBJ2-5 and V is TRBV28; 9 nucleotides align to TRBD1. Matching the DNA end better, TRBJ2-7 makes the J call doubtful. Germline V gene data show CDR1 as MDHEN and CDR2 as SYDVKM. The CDR3 contains 14 residues. As DNA, the CDR3 is TGTGCCAGCAGTTTTGGACAGGGGACCTACGAGCAGTACTTC. Its translation: CASSFGQGTYEQYF.

CDR3 in amino acids: CASSPRTSGGSGANVLTF. The CDR3 DNA is TGTGCCAGCAGCCCTCGAACTAGCGGGGGGTCTGGGGCCAACGTCCTGACTTTC. This chain links TRBV7-6 with TRBJ2-6; 12 bases are shared with TRBD2. The CDR3 spans 18 residues. Germline V gene lookup returns CDR1 SGHVS and CDR2 FNYEAQ. V was clipped by 5 bases and J by 1 base; unmatched bases: 6.

This chain joins TRBV2 and TRBJ1-4; perhaps TRBD1 as D (6 bases). The CDR3 runs to 13 residues. The germline gives CDR1 SNHLY, CDR2 FYNNEI. V was shortened by 7 bases and J by 13 bases, with 19 bases between the two germline ends. Here the CDR3 DNA reads TGTGCCAGCATCGCCATCACGGACAGAAGACTGTTTTTT. It is translated as CASIAITDRRLFF.

This clone was counted only a few times. The chain employs TRBV27 and TRBJ1-2, with 7 bases matching TRBD1. Germline CDR1 MNHEY, CDR2 SMNVEV (reference sequence). The trim removed 2 bases at V and 6 bases at J, leaving 6 bases unmatched. The CDR3 has 14 amino acids. The CDR3 sequence: CASSLGAGGDGYTF. The CDR3 DNA is TGTGCCAGCAGTTTAGGGGCAGGGGGTGATGGCTACACCTTC.

The table lists this clone with a few counts. The rearrangement links TRBV7-8 to TRBJ2-5; D remains unclear. Trimming removed 7 bases at V and 4 bases at J, with 19 bases between. CDR3 length: 15 residues. Germline V gives CDR1 SGHVS, CDR2 FQNEAQ. For the CDR3, the DNA is TGTGCCAGCACCATTAGGTCCAACCCGGGAGAGACCCAGTACTTC. Its protein product is CASTIRSNPGETQYF.

This chain uses TRBV5-1 with TRBJ1-1; 7 bases are shared with TRBD1. With V trimmed by 1 base and J by 5 bases, 5 bases remained unmatched. This CDR3 has 14 residues. Germline V gives CDR1 SGHRS, CDR2 YFSETQ. CDR3 coding DNA: TGCGCCAGCAGCTTGAACAGGGGAAGGACTGAAGCTTTCTTT. Amino acids: CASSLNRGRTEAFF. Drawing the rest from reference TRBV5-1 and TRBJ1-1, the complete variable domain is KAGVTQTPRYLIKTRGQQVTLSCSPISGHRSVSWYQQTPGQGLQFLFEYFSETQRNKGNFPGRFSGRQFSNSRSEMNVSTLELGDSALYLCASSLNRGRTEAFFGQGTRLTVV.

This rearrangement joins TRBV9 to TRBJ2-5; 10 nucleotides match TRBD2. With 0 bases clipped from V and 3 bases from J, the junction kept 2 bases outside the gene matches. The CDR3 consists of 15 residues. Looked up from germline, CDR1 is SGDLS and CDR2 is YYNGEE. The CDR3 protein is CASSVVSGRKETQYF. The CDR3 DNA reads TGTGCCAGCAGCGTAGTTAGCGGGAGGAAAGAGACCCAGTACTTC.

The chain joins TRBV10-2 to TRBJ2-1; D possibly corresponds to TRBD2 (6 bases). V lost 6 bases, J lost 6 bases, and 15 bases lay in between. In germline, CDR1 is WSHSY, CDR2 SAAADI. CDR3 length: 14 amino acids. The CDR3 sequence: CASRVGTGLNEQFF. The CDR3 region has the DNA TGCGCCAGCAGAGTAGGGACTGGCCTCAATGAGCAGTTCTTC.

This chain links TRBV6-5 with TRBJ1-6; 11 bases match TRBD1. CDR1 is MNHEY and CDR2 is SVGAGI in the germline V gene. CDR3 length: 14 residues. Trimming at V came to 4 bases and at J to 9 bases, leaving 2 bases not matched to a gene. CDR3 sequence: CASSSGTGGSPLHF. CDR3 coding DNA: TGTGCCAGCAGTTCAGGGACAGGGGGTTCACCCCTCCACTTT.

Notes on this clone: An end of the junction does not agree with germline; a read error may underlie this. The chain recombines TRBV7-9 with TRBJ1-2; D not certain. This CDR3 has 13 amino acids. Germline V lookup: CDR1 SEHNR, CDR2 FQNEAQ (reference sequence). DNA of the CDR3: TGTTCCAGCAGCTTAGCACAATTCTATGGCTACACCTTC. Translating gives CSSSLAQFYGYTF.

V is TRBV7-9 and J is TRBJ1-5, with D unresolved. Germline CDR1 reads SEHNR; CDR2 reads FQNEAQ (reference sequence). Between the trimmed V and J ends, which lost 5 bases and 5 bases, there was a span of 10 bases. The CDR3 covers 13 residues. In nucleotides, the CDR3 is TGTGCCAGCAGCCCATCCCTAGATCAGCCCCAGCATTTT. Residues: CASSPSLDQPQHF.

This chain uses TRBV19 with TRBJ2-3; 16 positions agree with TRBD2. Per the germline V gene, CDR1 is LNHDA and CDR2 is SQIVND (reference sequence). The V gene end was trimmed by 4 bases and the J gene end by 0 bases; junction bases not matched to a gene: 7. This CDR3 has 19 amino acids. CDR3 region: CASSTGTSGGEASTDTQYF. The CDR3 DNA sequence: TGTGCCAGTAGTACAGGGACTAGCGGGGGGGAAGCTAGCACAGATACGCAGTATTTT.

J is TRBJ1-2 and V is TRBV5-1, with 9 bases that match TRBD1. This CDR3 contains 16 residues. Losses at the gene ends were 3 bases for V and 1 base for J; bases not matched to a gene: 7. Germline CDR1 is SGHRS and CDR2 is YFSETQ. In nucleotides, the CDR3 is TGCGCCAGCAGCTGGGACAGGGCCGGGGTTAACTATGGCTACACCTTC. This codes for CASSWDRAGVNYGYTF.

This clone showed up just a few times. The rearrangement links TRBV5-1 to TRBJ1-1, with D tentatively TRBD1 (5 bases). Deletions cut 4 bases from V and 1 base from J, with 5 bases between. This CDR3 spans 12 amino acids. The germline gives CDR1 SGHRS, CDR2 YFSETQ. CDR3 protein: CASSTGNTEAFF. The CDR3 DNA reads TGCGCCAGCAGCACAGGGAACACTGAAGCTTTCTTT.

This chain uses TRBV30 with TRBJ2-1, with TRBD2 matching over 13 bases. After removal of 8 bases from V and 5 bases from J, the junction contained 6 bases not matched to a gene. Germline values: CDR1 GTSNPN, CDR2 SVGIG (reference sequence). The CDR3 extends over 14 amino acids. The DNA of the CDR3 is TGTGCCCTCCCGGGGACTAGCGGGAACAATGAGCAGTTCTTC. It codes for CALPGTSGNNEQFF.

Points on this clone: The germline gene is not matched at one end of the junction; a read error may be the cause. This chain connects TRBV30 to TRBJ1-6; perhaps TRBD1 as D (6 bases). Germline values: CDR1 GTSNPN, CDR2 SVGIG (reference sequence). This CDR3 contains 13 residues. In nucleotides, the CDR3 is TGTGCCTGGACAGGGGTCTATAGTTCACCCCTCCACTTT. This encodes CAWTGVYSSPLHF. Variable domain in full (rest from reference TRBV30 and TRBJ1-6): SQTIHQWPATLVQPVGSPLSLECTVEGTSNPNLYWYRQAAGRGLQLLFYSVGIGQISSEVPQNLSASRPQDRQFILSSKKLLLSDSGFYLCAWTGVYSSPLHFGNGTRLTVT.

The chain employs TRBV7-8 and TRBJ1-1, with TRBD1 as a possible D gene (5 bases). The CDR3 length is 14 residues. The germline V gene encodes CDR1 SGHVS and CDR2 FQNEAQ. The ends were cut back, 5 bases at V and 2 bases at J, with 12 bases in the middle. The CDR3 reads CASSQTGENTEAFF. The DNA of the CDR3 is TGTGCCAGCAGCCAAACAGGAGAAAACACTGAAGCTTTCTTT.

This clone was recorded a few times. The chain joins TRBV11-2 to TRBJ2-2, with D tentatively TRBD1 (5 bases). The CDR3 extends over 18 amino acids. V was pared by 3 bases and J by 7 bases, with 24 bases between. In germline, CDR1 is SGHAT, CDR2 FQNNGV. The CDR3 nucleotides read TGTGCCAGCAGCTTCTCCTTCAGCAGGGCCGAAGGTGGCGGGGAGCTGTTTTTT. It encodes CASSFSFSRAEGGGELFF.

The chain links TRBV19 to TRBJ1-5, with 7 bases matching TRBD1. CDR3 length equals 16 residues. Germline V gene lookup returns CDR1 LNHDA and CDR2 SQIVND (reference sequence). V trimming: 8 bases; J trimming: 1 base; junction bases outside the gene matches: 11. The CDR3 is CASVYAPGGSNQPQHF. Here the CDR3 DNA reads TGTGCCAGTGTATACGCCCCAGGGGGGAGCAATCAGCCCCAGCATTTT.

The chain combines TRBV18 with TRBJ2-1; 9 bases fit TRBD2. CDR1 is KGHSH, CDR2 LQKENI, per germline. Losses at the gene ends were 1 base for V and 5 bases for J; bases not matched to a gene: 6. The CDR3 covers 16 residues. This chain's CDR3 is CASSPRASGNNNEQFF. Written as DNA, the CDR3 is TGTGCCAGCTCACCACGGGCTAGCGGGAACAACAATGAGCAGTTCTTC.

This rearrangement joins TRBV7-9 to TRBJ1-1, with 9 bases identical to TRBD1. V shed 5 bases and J 5 bases; nucleotides not matched to a gene: 9. Germline V CDR1 and CDR2: SEHNR, FQNEAQ (reference sequence). The CDR3 totals 15 residues. CDR3 coding DNA: TGTGCCAGCAGCCTGGACAGGGGCTCGGAGACTGAAGCTTTCTTT. As protein: CASSLDRGSETEAFF.